A few counts support the clone carrying this TCR beta chain. In the source study's methods: Nucleated cell counts were estimated from reference gene primer amplification. Clones were sequenced by immunoSEQ multiplex PCR, and TCRdb holds only the in-frame ones, with some missing. V and J calls plus clone size are reproduced from that table; the DNA served to infer D and trimming. Of about 100,000 clones in the sample, over 75% were seen once. V trimming: 7 bases; J trimming: 7 bases; junction bases outside the gene matches: 14. Germline V gene data show CDR1 as MNHEY and CDR2 as SMNVEV (reference sequence). CDR3 length: 15 amino acids. This specimen comes from a study of blood T cell repertoires in COVID-19. Study in general: T cells, B-cell-depleted T cells, or PBMCs provided the cDNA or gDNA that served as material.

Sequencing was carried out using peripheral blood. This receptor was obtained from a human donor in a cohort sampled during active COVID-19. The rearrangement joins TRBV27 to TRBJ2-7; 9 bases map to TRBD2. This chain's CDR3 is CASIPLAGTRGEQYF. The CDR3 bases are TGTGCCAGCATTCCTCTAGCGGGAACGCGGGGAGAGCAGTACTTC.